The 9 T cell receptor beta chains in this list originate from one sample, sequenced in a study of identical twins. A single record per CDR3 protein comes from TCRdb applying MiXCR to the 5' RACE reads. The table has approximately 890,000 distinct CDR3 sequences, 9% to 15% seen once. The sample was also linked to a second study, of yellow fever vaccine responses in identical twins.

The sample was PBMCs. These receptors were obtained from a woman aged 18-29 years in good health.

This clonotype has a handful of counts. The chain has TRBV28 and TRBJ2-1; D remains ambiguous. Germline loops: CDR1 MDHEN, CDR2 SYDVKM. The CDR3 has 16 residues. The V end lost 5 bases, the J end lost 7 bases, and 21 bases lay between the germline ends. The CDR3 nucleotides are TGTGCCAGCAGTCCCGTGGCGAGGAGTGGTAGGAATGAGCAGTTCTTC. Translation gives CASSPVARSGRNEQFF.

CDR3 nucleotides: TGTGCCAGCAGCGCCCGTGCTTTGGGTGAGGCAGATACGCAGTATTTT. This codes for CASSARALGEADTQYF. The chain carries TRBV9 and TRBJ2-3; D ambiguous. The germline gives CDR1 SGDLS, CDR2 YYNGEE. V was shortened by 3 bases and J by 4 bases, with 18 bases between the two germline ends. The CDR3 has 16 amino acids. Complete variable domain (other parts from reference TRBV9 and TRBJ2-3): DSGVTQTPKHLITATGQRVTLRCSPRSGDLSVYWYQQSLDQGLQFLIQYYNGEERAKGNILERFSAQQFPDLHSELNLSSLELGDSALYFCASSARALGEADTQYFGPGTRLTVL.

CDR3 residues: CSARSGGGTDTQYF. CDR3 nucleotides: TGCAGTGCTAGATCTGGGGGGGGCACAGATACGCAGTATTTT. This sequence joins TRBV20-1 and TRBJ2-3, with TRBD2 identical over 7 bases. V lost 2 bases, J lost 1 base, and 3 bases stayed unmatched. The CDR3 is 14 residues long. CDR1 and CDR2 from the germline V gene are DFQATT and SNEGSKA (reference sequence).

A few counts support this clonotype. This sequence joins TRBV7-2 and TRBJ2-7; the match to TRBD1 covers 8 bases. The CDR3 covers 15 residues. With V trimmed by 5 bases and J by 0 bases, 6 bases remained unmatched. Germline CDR1 and CDR2: SGHTA and FQGNSA. The CDR3 region is CASSRDRISSYEQYV. CDR3 nucleotide sequence: TGTGCCAGCAGCCGGGACAGGATAAGCTCCTACGAGCAGTACGTC.

This clonotype was observed a few times. V and J are TRBV12-3 or TRBV12-4 and TRBJ2-5; 7 bases map to TRBD1. The CDR3 is 15 amino acids. Trimming removed 7 bases from V and 0 bases from J; junction bases left unmatched: 8. The CDR3, as DNA: TGTGCCAGCACCCTCGGAGACAGGGACCAAGAGACCCAGTACTTC. It translates to CASTLGDRDQETQYF.

This clonotype was picked up a small number of times. The CDR3 protein is CASNGLEGSGELFF. For the CDR3, the DNA is TGTGCCAGCAATGGGCTGGAAGGGTCCGGGGAGCTGTTTTTT. This chain links TRBV2 with TRBJ2-2, with D uncertain. Germline V gene sequence: CDR1 SNHLY, CDR2 FYNNEI. The CDR3 covers 14 residues. V lost 7 bases, J lost 6 bases, and 15 bases lay in between.

The genes are TRBV25-1 and TRBJ2-5; maybe TRBD1 (6 bases). The CDR3 is 13 amino acids. Per the germline V gene, CDR1 is MGHDK and CDR2 is SYGVNS. Trimming shortened V by 4 bases and J by 2 bases, and 8 bases separated the two germline ends. The CDR3 protein is CASSAGTQETQYF. DNA for the CDR3: TGTGCCAGCAGTGCGGGGACACAAGAGACCCAGTACTTC.

This clonotype was seen at least ten times. The rearrangement links TRBV4-1 to TRBJ2-1, with D possibly TRBD2 on 5 matching bases. The V gene's germline CDR1 is MGHRA and CDR2 YSYEKL. V was trimmed by 0 bases and J by 3 bases, leaving 12 bases between them. This CDR3 is 16 amino acids long. The CDR3 sequence is CASSQESGEYYNEQFF. CDR3 coding DNA: TGCGCCAGCAGCCAAGAGTCCGGGGAGTACTACAATGAGCAGTTCTTC.

This clonotype was detected many times. The chain combines TRBV5-1 with TRBJ1-2; no reliable D call. This CDR3 region has 14 residues. The germline gives CDR1 SGHRS, CDR2 YFSETQ. V was pared by 1 base and J by 2 bases, with 9 bases between. In nucleotides, the CDR3 is TGCGCCAGCAGCTTGACGTCCCAAAACTATGGCTACACCTTC. Translation gives CASSLTSQNYGYTF.